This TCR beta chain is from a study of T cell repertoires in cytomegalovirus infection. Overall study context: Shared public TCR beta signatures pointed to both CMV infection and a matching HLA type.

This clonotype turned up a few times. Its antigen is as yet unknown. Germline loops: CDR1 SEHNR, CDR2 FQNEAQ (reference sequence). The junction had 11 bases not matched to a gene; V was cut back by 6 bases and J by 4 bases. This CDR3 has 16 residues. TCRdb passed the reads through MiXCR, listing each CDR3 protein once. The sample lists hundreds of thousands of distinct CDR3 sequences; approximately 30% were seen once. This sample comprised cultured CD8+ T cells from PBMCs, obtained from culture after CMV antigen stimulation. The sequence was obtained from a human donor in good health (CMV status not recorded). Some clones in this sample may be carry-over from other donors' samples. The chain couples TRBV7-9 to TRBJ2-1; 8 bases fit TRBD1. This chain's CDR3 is CASRGSQGVSYNEQFF. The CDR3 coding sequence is TGTGCCAGCAGGGGCTCACAGGGGGTGTCTTACAATGAGCAGTTCTTC. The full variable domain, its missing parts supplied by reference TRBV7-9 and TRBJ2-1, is DTGVSQNPRHKITKRGQNVTFRCDPISEHNRLYWYRQTLGQGPEFLTYFQNEAQLEKSRLLSDRFSAERPKGSFSTLEIQRTEQGDSAMYLCASRGSQGVSYNEQFFGPGTRLTVL.